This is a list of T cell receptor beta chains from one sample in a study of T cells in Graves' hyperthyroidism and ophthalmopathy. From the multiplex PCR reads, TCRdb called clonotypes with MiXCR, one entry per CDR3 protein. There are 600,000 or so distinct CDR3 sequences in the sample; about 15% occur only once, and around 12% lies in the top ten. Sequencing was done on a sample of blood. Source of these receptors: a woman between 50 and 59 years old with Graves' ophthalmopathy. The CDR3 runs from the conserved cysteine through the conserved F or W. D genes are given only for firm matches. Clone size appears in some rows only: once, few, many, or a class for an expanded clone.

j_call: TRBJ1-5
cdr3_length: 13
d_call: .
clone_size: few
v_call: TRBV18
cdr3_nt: TGTGCCAGCTCACCACCGGGGCGGCCGCGCCAGCATTTT
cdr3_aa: CASSPPGRPRQHF

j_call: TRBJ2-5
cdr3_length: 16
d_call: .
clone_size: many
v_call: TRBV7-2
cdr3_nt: TGTGCCAGCAGCTCACCTTTACCGGGAGAGGAGGAGACCCAGTACTTC
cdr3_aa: CASSSPLPGEEETQYF

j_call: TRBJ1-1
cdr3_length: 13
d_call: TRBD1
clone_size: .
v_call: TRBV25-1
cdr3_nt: TGTGCCAGCAGTGGTCCGGGACAGGGGGCAGCTTTCTTT
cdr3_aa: CASSGPGQGAAFF

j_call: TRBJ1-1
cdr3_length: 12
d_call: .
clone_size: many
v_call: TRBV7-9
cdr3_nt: TGTGCCAGCAAGGGAGAGAACACTGAAGCTTTCTTT
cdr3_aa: CASKGENTEAFF

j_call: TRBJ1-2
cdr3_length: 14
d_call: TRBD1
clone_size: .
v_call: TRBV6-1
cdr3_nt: TGTGCCAGCAGTGCTGGACAGGGAAGAGGTGGCTACACCTTC
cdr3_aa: CASSAGQGRGGYTF

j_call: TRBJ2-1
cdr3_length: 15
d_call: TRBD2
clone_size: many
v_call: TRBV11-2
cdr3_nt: TGTGCCAGCAGCTTATCTACTAGCGGGATGAATGAGCAGTTCTTC
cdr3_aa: CASSLSTSGMNEQFF

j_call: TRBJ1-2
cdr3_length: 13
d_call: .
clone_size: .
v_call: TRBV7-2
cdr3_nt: TGTGCCAGCAGCTCAACAGGGAGTTACGGCTACACCTTC
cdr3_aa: CASSSTGSYGYTF

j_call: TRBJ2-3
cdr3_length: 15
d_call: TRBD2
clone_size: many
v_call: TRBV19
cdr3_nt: TGTGCCAGTAGTGAAAGCGGGAGTAGAACAGATACGCAGTATTTT
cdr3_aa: CASSESGSRTDTQYF

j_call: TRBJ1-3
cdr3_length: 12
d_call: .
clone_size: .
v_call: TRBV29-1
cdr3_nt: TGCAGCGTCGGGTTCTCTGGAAACACCATATATTTT
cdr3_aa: CSVGFSGNTIYF

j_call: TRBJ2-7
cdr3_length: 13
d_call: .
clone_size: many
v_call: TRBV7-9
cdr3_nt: TGTGCCAGCAGCTTACGTGAGGTCTGGGAGCAGTACTTC
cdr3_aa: CASSLREVWEQYF

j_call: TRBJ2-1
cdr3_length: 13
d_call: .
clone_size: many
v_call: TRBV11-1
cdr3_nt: TGTGCCAGCAGCAAAGAGGGGGGGACTGAGCAGTTCTTC
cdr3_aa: CASSKEGGTEQFF

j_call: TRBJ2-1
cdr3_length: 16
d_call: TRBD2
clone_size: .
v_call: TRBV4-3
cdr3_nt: TGCGCCAGCAGCCAAGGGAGCAGCGGGAGTAGGGATGAGCAGTTCTTC
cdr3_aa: CASSQGSSGSRDEQFF

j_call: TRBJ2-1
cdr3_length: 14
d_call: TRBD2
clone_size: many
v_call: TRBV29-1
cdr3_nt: TGCAGCGTCGCTAGGGACTACGCTAACAATGAGCAGTTCTTC
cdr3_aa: CSVARDYANNEQFF

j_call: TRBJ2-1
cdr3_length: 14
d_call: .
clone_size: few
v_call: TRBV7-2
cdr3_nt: TGTGCCAGCAGTTCCTTCACAGGGTTAAATGAGCAGTTCTTC
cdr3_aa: CASSSFTGLNEQFF

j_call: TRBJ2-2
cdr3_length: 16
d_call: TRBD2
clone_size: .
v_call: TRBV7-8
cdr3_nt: TGTGCCAGCAGCTTAGAGGGGAGGGCCAACACCGGGGAGCTGTTTTTT
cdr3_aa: CASSLEGRANTGELFF

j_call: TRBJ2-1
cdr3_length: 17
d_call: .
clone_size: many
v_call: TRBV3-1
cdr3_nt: TGTGCCAGCAGCCGAGGGGTTGGGAGACCGTCCTACAATGAGCAGTTCTTC
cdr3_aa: CASSRGVGRPSYNEQFF

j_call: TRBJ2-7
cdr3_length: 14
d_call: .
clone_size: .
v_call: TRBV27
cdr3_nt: TGTGCCAGCAGGACCGTGCTTAGCTCCTACGAGCAGTACTTC
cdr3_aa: CASRTVLSSYEQYF

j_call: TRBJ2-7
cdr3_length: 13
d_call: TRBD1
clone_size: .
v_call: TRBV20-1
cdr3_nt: TGCAGTGCTAAGACAGGGCCCTCCTACGAGCAGTACTTC
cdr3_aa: CSAKTGPSYEQYF

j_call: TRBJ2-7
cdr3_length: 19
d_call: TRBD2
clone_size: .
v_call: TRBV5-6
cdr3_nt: TGTGCCAGCAGCCGCCCCGGCAGGGGGCGACTAGCGGGAATATACGAGCAGTACTTC
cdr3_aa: CASSRPGRGRLAGIYEQYF

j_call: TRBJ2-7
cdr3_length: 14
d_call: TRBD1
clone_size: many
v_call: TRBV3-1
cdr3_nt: TGTGCCAGCAGCCTGGGGACAGGGGTTCGGGAGCAGTACTTC
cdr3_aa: CASSLGTGVREQYF

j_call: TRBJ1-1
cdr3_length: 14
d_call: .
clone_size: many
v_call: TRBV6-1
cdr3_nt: TGTGCCAGCACCAGAGGACGGTTGAACACTGAAGCTTTCTTT
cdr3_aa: CASTRGRLNTEAFF

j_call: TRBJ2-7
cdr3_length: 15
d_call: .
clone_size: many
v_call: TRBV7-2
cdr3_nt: TGTGCCAGCAGCTTAGAAACAGCTAACCCCTACGAGCAGTACTTC
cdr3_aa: CASSLETANPYEQYF

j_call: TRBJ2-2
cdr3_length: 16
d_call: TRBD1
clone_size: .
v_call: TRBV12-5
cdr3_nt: TGTGCTGGTGGTTTGGCGGACAGGGAGGTTCCCGGGGAGCTGTTTTTT
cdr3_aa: CAGGLADREVPGELFF

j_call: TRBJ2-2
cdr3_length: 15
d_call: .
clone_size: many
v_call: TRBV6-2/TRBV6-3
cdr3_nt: TGTGCCAGCGTCAAACTGGCGGGGTACACCGGGGAGCTGTTTTTT
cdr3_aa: CASVKLAGYTGELFF

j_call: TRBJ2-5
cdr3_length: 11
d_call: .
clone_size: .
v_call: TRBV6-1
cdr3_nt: TGTGCCAGCAGCCTCGGGGGAAAGACGTACTTC
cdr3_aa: CASSLGGKTYF